This record covers a single T cell receptor (beta chain). Its antigen remains unknown. The run depth of the assay was deep. Original processing methods: ImmunoSEQ sequences covered only the junction and lacked quality scores; filtering therefore differed. Sequencing used immunoSEQ multiplex PCR; TCRdb keeps in-frame clones, though not all of them. V and J calls and clone size come straight from that table; D and trimming were deduced from the DNA. Of 1,400,000 or so clones in the sample, about 98.5% were seen once. The CDR3 spans 14 residues. The germline gives CDR1 SEHNR, CDR2 FQNEAQ (reference sequence). V lost 1 base and J lost 4, with 10 bases in between. The data are from a study of shared clonotypes between healthy human individuals. Overall study results and limits: Although depth was large, rarefaction showed that sequencing of the sorted subsets was incomplete.

All donors qualified as healthy HIV-negative adults and had experienced no recent acute infections or vaccinations. This chain uses TRBV7-9 with TRBJ1-2, with D hard to call. What was sequenced was naive CD4+ T cells sorted from blood. Stated subset: CD45RA+ positively selected. The origin of this receptor is a man aged 25 to 40 in good health. The CDR3, as DNA: TGTGCCAGCAGCTTAGTGGGAAGCCCCTATGGCTACACCTTC. Amino acids: CASSLVGSPYGYTF.